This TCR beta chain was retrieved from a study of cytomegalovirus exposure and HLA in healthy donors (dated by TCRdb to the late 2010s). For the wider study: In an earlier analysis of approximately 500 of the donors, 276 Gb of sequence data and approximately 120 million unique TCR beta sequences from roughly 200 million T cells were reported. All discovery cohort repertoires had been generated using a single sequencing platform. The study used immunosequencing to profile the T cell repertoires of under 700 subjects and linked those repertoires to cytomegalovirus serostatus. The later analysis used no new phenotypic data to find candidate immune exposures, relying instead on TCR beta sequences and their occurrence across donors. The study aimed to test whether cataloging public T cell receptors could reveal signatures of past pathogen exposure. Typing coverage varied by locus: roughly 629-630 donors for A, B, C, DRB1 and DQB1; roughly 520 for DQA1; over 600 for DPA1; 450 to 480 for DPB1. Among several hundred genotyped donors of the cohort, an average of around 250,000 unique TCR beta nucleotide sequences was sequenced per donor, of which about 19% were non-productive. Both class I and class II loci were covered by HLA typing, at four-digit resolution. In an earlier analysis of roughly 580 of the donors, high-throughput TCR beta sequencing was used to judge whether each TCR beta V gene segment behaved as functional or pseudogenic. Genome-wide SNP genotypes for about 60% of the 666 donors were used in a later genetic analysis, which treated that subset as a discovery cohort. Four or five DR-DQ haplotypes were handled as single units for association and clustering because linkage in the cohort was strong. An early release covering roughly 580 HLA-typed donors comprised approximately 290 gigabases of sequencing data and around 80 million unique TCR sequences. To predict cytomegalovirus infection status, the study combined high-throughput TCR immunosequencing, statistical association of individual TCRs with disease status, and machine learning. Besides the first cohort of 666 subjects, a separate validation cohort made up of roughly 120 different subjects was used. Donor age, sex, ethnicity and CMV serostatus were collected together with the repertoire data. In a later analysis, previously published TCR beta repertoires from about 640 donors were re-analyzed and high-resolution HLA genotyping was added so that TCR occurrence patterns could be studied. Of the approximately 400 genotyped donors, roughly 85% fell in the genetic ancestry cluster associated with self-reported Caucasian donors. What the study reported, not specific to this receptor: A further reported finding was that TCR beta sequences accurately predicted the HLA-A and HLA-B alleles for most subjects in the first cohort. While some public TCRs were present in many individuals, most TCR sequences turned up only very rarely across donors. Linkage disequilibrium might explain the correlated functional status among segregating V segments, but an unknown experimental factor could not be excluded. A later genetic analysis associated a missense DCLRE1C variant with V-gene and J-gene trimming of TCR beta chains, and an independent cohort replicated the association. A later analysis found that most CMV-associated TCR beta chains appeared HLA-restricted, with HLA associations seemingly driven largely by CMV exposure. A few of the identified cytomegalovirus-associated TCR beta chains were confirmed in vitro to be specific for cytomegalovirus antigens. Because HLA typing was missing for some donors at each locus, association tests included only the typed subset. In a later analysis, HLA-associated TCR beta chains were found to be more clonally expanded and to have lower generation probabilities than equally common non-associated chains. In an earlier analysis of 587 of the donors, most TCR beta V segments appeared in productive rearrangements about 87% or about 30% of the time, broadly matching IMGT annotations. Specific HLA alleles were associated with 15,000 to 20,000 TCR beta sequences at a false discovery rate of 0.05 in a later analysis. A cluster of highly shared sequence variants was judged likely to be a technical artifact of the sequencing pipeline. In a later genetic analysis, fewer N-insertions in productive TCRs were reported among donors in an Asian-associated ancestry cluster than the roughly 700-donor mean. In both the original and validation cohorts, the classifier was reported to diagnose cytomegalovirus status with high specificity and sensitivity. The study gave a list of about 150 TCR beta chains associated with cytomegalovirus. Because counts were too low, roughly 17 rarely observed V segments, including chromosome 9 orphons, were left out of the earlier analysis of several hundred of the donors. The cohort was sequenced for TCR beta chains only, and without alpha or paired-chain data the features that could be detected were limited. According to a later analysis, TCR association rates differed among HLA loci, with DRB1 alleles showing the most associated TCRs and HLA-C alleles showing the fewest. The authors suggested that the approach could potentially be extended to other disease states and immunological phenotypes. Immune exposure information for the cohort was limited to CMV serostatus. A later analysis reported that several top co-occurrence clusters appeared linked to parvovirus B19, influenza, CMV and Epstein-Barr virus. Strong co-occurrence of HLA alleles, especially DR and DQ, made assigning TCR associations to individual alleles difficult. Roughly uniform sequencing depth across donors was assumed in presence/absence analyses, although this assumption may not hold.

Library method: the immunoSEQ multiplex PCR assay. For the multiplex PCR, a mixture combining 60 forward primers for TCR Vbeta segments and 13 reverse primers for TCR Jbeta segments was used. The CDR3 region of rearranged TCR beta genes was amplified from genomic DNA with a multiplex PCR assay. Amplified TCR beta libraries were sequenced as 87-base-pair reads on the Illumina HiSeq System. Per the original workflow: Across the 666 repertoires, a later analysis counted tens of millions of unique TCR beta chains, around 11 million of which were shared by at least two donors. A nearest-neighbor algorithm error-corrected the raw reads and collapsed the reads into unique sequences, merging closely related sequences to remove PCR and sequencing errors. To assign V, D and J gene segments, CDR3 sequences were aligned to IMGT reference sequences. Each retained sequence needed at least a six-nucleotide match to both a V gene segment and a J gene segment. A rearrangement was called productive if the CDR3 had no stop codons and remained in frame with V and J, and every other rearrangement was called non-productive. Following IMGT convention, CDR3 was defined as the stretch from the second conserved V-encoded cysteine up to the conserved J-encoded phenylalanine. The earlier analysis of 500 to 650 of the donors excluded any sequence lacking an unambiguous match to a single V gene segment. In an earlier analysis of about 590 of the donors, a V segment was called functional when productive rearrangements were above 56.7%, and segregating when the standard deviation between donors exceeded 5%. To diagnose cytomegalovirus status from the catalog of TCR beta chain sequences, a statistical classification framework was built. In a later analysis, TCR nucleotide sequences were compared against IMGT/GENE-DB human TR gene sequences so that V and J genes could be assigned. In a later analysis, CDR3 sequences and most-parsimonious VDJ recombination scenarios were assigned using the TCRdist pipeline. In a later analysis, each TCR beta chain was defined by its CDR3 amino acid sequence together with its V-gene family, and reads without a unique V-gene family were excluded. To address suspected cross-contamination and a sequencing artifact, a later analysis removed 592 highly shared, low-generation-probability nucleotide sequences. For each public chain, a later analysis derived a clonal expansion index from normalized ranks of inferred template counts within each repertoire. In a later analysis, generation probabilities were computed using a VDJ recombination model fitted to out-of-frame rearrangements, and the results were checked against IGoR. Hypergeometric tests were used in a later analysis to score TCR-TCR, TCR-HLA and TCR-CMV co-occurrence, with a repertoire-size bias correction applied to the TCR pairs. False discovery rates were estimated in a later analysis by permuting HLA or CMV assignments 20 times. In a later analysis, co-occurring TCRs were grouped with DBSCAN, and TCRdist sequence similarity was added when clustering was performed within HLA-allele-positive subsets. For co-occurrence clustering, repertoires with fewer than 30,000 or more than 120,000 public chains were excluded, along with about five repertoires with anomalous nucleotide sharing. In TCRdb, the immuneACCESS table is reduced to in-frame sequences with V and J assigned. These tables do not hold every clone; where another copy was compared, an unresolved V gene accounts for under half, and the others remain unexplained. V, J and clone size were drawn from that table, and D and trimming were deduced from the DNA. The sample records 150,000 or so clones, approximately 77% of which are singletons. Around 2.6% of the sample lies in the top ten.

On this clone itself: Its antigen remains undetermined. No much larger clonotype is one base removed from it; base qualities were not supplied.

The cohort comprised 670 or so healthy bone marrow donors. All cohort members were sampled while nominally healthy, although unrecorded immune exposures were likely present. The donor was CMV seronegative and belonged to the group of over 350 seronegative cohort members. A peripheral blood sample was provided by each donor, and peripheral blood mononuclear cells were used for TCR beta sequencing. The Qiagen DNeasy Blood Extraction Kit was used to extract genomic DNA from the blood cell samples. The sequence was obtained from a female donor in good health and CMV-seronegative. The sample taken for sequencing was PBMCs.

The sequenced DNA is TGCGCCAGCAGCTTAAGGACAGTGAGCTCCTACGAGCAGTACTTC. The translation is CASSLRTVSSYEQYF. The sequence joins TRBV5-1 to TRBJ2-7; TRBD1 is possibly the D segment (6 matching bases). CDR1 SGHRS and CDR2 YFSETQ were looked up in the germline V gene. The CDR3, cysteine through phenylalanine, is 15 amino acids long. Only the CDR3 portion is preserved as DNA: 45 bases, with reading frame beginning at the first base. V and J are truncated by 2 bases and 0 bases respectively, leaving an intervening sequence of 12 bases.